This T cell receptor (beta chain) was documented in a study of OX40 agonist ivuxolimab in advanced cancers. Only in-frame clones appear in the TCRdb table, and some are missing; sequencing was by immunoSEQ multiplex PCR. The data hold tens of thousands of clones, with 82% observed a single time. Germline CDR1 and CDR2: MNHEY and SVGAGI. This CDR3 is built from 14 residues. V was shortened by 2 bases and J by 4 bases, with 11 bases between the two germline ends. Sample: CD4+ or CD8+ T cells sorted from blood, taken in a trial of the OX40 agonist ivuxolimab. V usage is TRBV6-5 and J usage is TRBJ1-1; D is undetermined. The clonotype was recovered from an adult with an advanced solid tumor such as melanoma, head and neck, liver or kidney cancer. The CDR3 bases are TGTGCCAGCAGTTACGGAAGGGAACGCACTGAAGCTTTCTTT. Protein: CASSYGRERTEAFF.